These 23 T cell receptor beta chains were sequenced from one sample in a study of T cells in Graves' hyperthyroidism and ophthalmopathy. TCR beta CDR3 sequences were amplified from RNA transcripts. First-round RT-PCR with HTBI primers amplified the TCR CDR3 region. MiXCR, run by TCRdb on the multiplex PCR reads, gives a single entry per CDR3 protein. The sample has roughly 700,000 distinct CDR3 sequences, 17% seen once. Sequencing input: blood. The origin of the receptors is a middle-aged man with Graves' hyperthyroidism.

This clonotype was observed at least ten times. The gene calls are TRBV2 and TRBJ2-1; D ambiguous. The germline V and J ends were trimmed by 3 bases and 8 bases, with 14 bases remaining between them. This CDR3 comprises 14 residues. Germline loops: CDR1 SNHLY, CDR2 FYNNEI. The DNA for the CDR3 is TGTGCCAGCAGTGATGGGGTTATGACCTATGAGCAGTTCTTC. This codes for CASSDGVMTYEQFF.

This clonotype was counted ten times or more. This chain uses TRBV28 with TRBJ2-7, with unresolved D. The germline V gene encodes CDR1 MDHEN and CDR2 SYDVKM. V shed 7 bases and J shed 0 bases, with 7 bases lying between them. The CDR3 loop spans 12 amino acids. As DNA, the CDR3 is TGTGCCAGCAAAGGTAGCTCCTACGAGCAGTACTTC. Translation: CASKGSSYEQYF.

Ten or more counts support this clonotype. V usage is TRBV19 and J usage is TRBJ2-5; D is possibly TRBD2 (6 bases). V was clipped by 10 bases and J by 5 bases, with 17 bases between them. CDR3 length: 13 residues. The germline CDR1 and CDR2 sequences are LNHDA and SQIVND (reference sequence). The DNA for the CDR3 is TGTGCCATCGGCGGGAAGGTCGGGGAGACCCAGTACTTC. It yields the protein CAIGGKVGETQYF.

The V and J genes are TRBV29-1 and TRBJ1-1; D is undetermined. Germline CDR1 SQVTM, CDR2 ANQGSEA. CDR3 size: 12 residues. Trimming took off 5 bases at V and 5 bases at J, with 12 bases between the two ends. CDR3 in DNA: TGCAGCGTTCGGGGTTTTGTGACTGAAGCTTTCTTT. It specifies CSVRGFVTEAFF.

Ten or more counts support this clonotype. V and J are TRBV12-3 or TRBV12-4 and TRBJ2-2, with TRBD1 matching 10 bases. The CDR3 covers 17 residues. The V gene end was trimmed by 5 bases and the J gene end by 7 bases; junction bases not matched to a gene: 13. The CDR3, as DNA: TGTGCCAGCAGTCCAAATCTGGACAGGGGGTTCCACGGGGAGCTGTTTTTT. Translating it yields CASSPNLDRGFHGELFF.

The chain links TRBV24-1 to TRBJ2-3, with D unresolved. Germline CDR1 is KGHDR and CDR2 is SFDVKD. V was trimmed by 4 bases and J by 3 bases, leaving 10 bases between them. The CDR3 loop spans 14 amino acids. Here the CDR3 DNA reads TGTGCCACCAGTGAAGGGCAGCCAACAGATACGCAGTATTTT. Protein: CATSEGQPTDTQYF.

This chain connects TRBV6-2 or TRBV6-3 to TRBJ2-3, with D possibly TRBD2 on 5 matching bases. CDR3 length equals 17 residues. V was shortened by 6 bases and J by 3 bases, with 22 bases between the two germline ends. CDR1 is MNHEY and CDR2 is SVGEGT in the germline V gene. CDR3 amino acids: CASRRFRAGIQTDTQYF. The CDR3 DNA sequence: TGTGCCAGCAGGAGATTCCGCGCCGGGATCCAGACAGATACGCAGTATTTT.

At least ten counts were recorded for this clonotype. The chain couples TRBV28 to TRBJ2-3; possible D gene TRBD2, 5 bases. CDR3 length: 16 amino acids. V was trimmed by 2 bases and J by 1 base, leaving 13 bases between them. CDR1 and CDR2 from the germline V gene are MDHEN and SYDVKM. The CDR3 here is CASSLEQISGTDTQYF. The CDR3 DNA is TGTGCCAGCAGTTTAGAGCAGATTAGCGGCACAGATACGCAGTATTTT.

This clonotype was counted a few times. The J gene is TRBJ1-1, the V gene TRBV12-3 or TRBV12-4; D not resolved. CDR3 length: 16 residues. Trimming removed 1 base from V and 2 bases from J, with 14 bases in between. In nucleotides, the CDR3 is TGTGCCAGCAGTTTAGGGCTAGGCTTGTTCAACACTGAAGCTTTCTTT. It yields the protein CASSLGLGLFNTEAFF.

This clonotype was counted between two and nine times. The J gene is TRBJ1-5, the V gene TRBV28; D ambiguous. Per the germline V gene, CDR1 is MDHEN and CDR2 is SYDVKM. The CDR3 length is 15 residues. V was pared by 2 bases and J by 2 bases, with 10 bases between. The CDR3 bases are TGTGCCAGCAGTTTACTGGAGGATGGCAATCAGCCCCAGCATTTT. This translates into CASSLLEDGNQPQHF.

For the CDR3, the DNA is TGTGCCAGTAACGACAGGGGAGAAGAGACCCAGTACTTC. Residues: CASNDRGEETQYF. The chain couples TRBV19 to TRBJ2-5; TRBD1 matches at 8 bases. V lost 7 bases to trimming and J lost 3 bases; unmatched junction nucleotides: 4. The CDR3 has 13 amino acids. Germline loops: CDR1 LNHDA, CDR2 SQIVND (reference sequence). The variable domain in full, with the rest retrieved from reference TRBV19 and TRBJ2-5, is DGGITQSPKYLFRKEGQNVTLSCEQNLNHDAMYWYRQDPGQGLRLIYYSQIVNDFQKGDIAEGYSVSREKKESFPLTVTSAQKNPTAFYLCASNDRGEETQYFGPGTRLLVL.

Many counts were recorded for this clonotype. The chain carries TRBV2 and TRBJ2-3, with 8 bases matching TRBD1. After removal of 9 bases from V and 11 bases from J, the junction contained 10 bases not matched to a gene. This CDR3 comprises 12 residues. CDR1 SNHLY and CDR2 FYNNEI come from the germline V gene. In DNA, the CDR3 is TGTGCCAGAGAGGGGGAACAGGGGGGGCAGTATTTT. Translating it yields CAREGEQGGQYF.

Note on this clonotype: Just one base apart from a much larger clone, this may be a read error. The V call is TRBV4-1, the J call TRBJ2-5; 7 bases map to TRBD1. The germline gives CDR1 MGHRA, CDR2 YSYEKL. This CDR3 comprises 13 residues. The CDR3 loop is CASSQGQQEAQYF. The CDR3, as DNA: TGCGCCAGCAGCCAGGGACAGCAAGAGGCCCAGTACTTC.

This clonotype was counted at least ten times. The chain employs TRBV7-2 and TRBJ2-7; 8 bases are a match to TRBD2. The V gene's germline CDR1 is SGHTA and CDR2 FQGNSA. The CDR3 is made up of 13 amino acids. The V and J ends lost 6 bases and 10 bases, in that order; junction bases with no gene match: 11. The CDR3, as DNA: TGTGCCAGCAGGGATAGCGGGGCTACGAAACAGTACTTC. This gives the protein CASRDSGATKQYF. Full variable domain (outside the CDR3, taken from reference TRBV7-2 and TRBJ2-7): GAGVSQSPSNKVTEKGKDVELRCDPISGHTALYWYRQSLGQGLEFLIYFQGNSAPDKSGLPSDRFSAERTGGSVSTLTIQRTQQEDSAVYLCASRDSGATKQYFGPGTRLTVT.

V and J are TRBV28 and TRBJ1-5; a possible D gene is TRBD1 (5 bases). CDR1 is MDHEN and CDR2 is SYDVKM in the germline V gene. The CDR3 is 16 amino acids. Deletions cut 2 bases from V and 3 bases from J, with 14 bases between. In DNA, the CDR3 is TGTGCCAGCAGTTTAATACCAGGGAGGAACAATCAGCCCCAGCATTTT. Translating it yields CASSLIPGRNNQPQHF.

The chain recombines TRBV28 with TRBJ2-2; TRBD1 matches 9 bases. Germline V gene sequence: CDR1 MDHEN, CDR2 SYDVKM. CDR3 length equals 17 residues. V shed 4 bases, J shed 4 bases, and the junction held 10 bases outside the gene matches. Here the CDR3 DNA reads TGTGCCAGCAGTTCTTCCACAGGGGGCGGCGGCACCGGGGAGCTGTTTTTT. It is translated as CASSSSTGGGGTGELFF.

This clonotype showed up just a few times. The gene calls are TRBV4-1 and TRBJ2-3; TRBD2 aligns across 9 bases. The V gene end was trimmed by 1 base and the J gene end by 2 bases; junction bases not matched to a gene: 7. The V gene's germline CDR1 is MGHRA and CDR2 YSYEKL. This CDR3 region has 17 residues. CDR3 bases: TGCGCCAGCAGCCAAGGCGTCGCGGGAGGGAACACAGATACGCAGTATTTT. It specifies CASSQGVAGGNTDTQYF.

This clonotype was found many times. The J gene is TRBJ2-2, the V gene TRBV30, with 8 nucleotides matching TRBD1. Trimming took 4 bases from V and 4 from J; bases not matched to a gene: 8. CDR3 length equals 15 residues. From germline, CDR1 is GTSNPN and CDR2 SVGIG (reference sequence). The CDR3 is CAWIPTGGSTGELFF. The CDR3 nucleotides read TGTGCCTGGATCCCTACAGGGGGGTCCACCGGGGAGCTGTTTTTT.

Ten or more counts support this clonotype. The V call is TRBV6-1, the J call TRBJ2-7, with TRBD1 matching 8 bases. The CDR3 has 15 residues. CDR1 and CDR2 (germline): MNHNS, SASEGT. V shed 5 bases and J 1 base; nucleotides not matched to a gene: 7. Here the CDR3 DNA reads TGTGCCAGCAGTCCGACAGGGGCTACTTCCTACGAGCAGTACTTC. It yields the protein CASSPTGATSYEQYF.

The V gene is TRBV9, the J gene TRBJ2-1; 9 bases agree with TRBD1. Germline V gene sequence: CDR1 SGDLS, CDR2 YYNGEE. With 3 bases clipped from V and 3 bases from J, the junction kept 10 bases outside the gene matches. The CDR3 spans 17 residues. CDR3 amino acids: CASSEYDGQGFYNEQFF. DNA of the CDR3: TGTGCCAGCAGCGAGTATGATGGACAGGGGTTCTACAATGAGCAGTTCTTC.

The chain links TRBV19 to TRBJ1-2, with 8 nucleotides matching TRBD1. Germline CDR1 is LNHDA and CDR2 is SQIVND (reference sequence). J was trimmed by 6 bases and V by 5 bases; bases with no gene match: 5. The CDR3 loop spans 13 amino acids. Here the CDR3 reads CASSATGVDGYTF. As DNA, the CDR3 is TGTGCCAGTAGTGCGACAGGGGTTGATGGCTACACCTTC.

This clonotype was recorded at least ten times. The rearrangement uses TRBV11-2 and TRBJ2-7, with a possible D match to TRBD1 (6 bases). V gave up 4 bases and J gave up 3 bases, with 16 bases separating them. In germline, CDR1 is SGHAT, CDR2 FQNNGV. The CDR3 is made up of 15 amino acids. Written as DNA, the CDR3 is TGTGCCAGCAGCTCGTACAGGGATCCCTACTACGAGCAGTACTTC. Its translation: CASSSYRDPYYEQYF.

CDR3 DNA sequence: TGTGCCAGCAACCGAGCAGACCCCCTGTACGAGCAGTACTTC. As protein: CASNRADPLYEQYF. The chain employs TRBV28 and TRBJ2-7; unclear D gene. This CDR3 is built from 14 residues. Trimming cost V 7 bases and J 4 bases, with 17 bases left between them. In germline, CDR1 is MDHEN, CDR2 SYDVKM.